The following is a T cell receptor (beta chain) sequence with its context. Time point denoted: pre-treatment sample, taken before nivolumab and TIL therapy. This entry comes from a study of TIL therapy for anti-PD-1-resistant metastatic lung cancer. Study in general: Patients then received nivolumab; progressors got lymphodepletion, TIL and IL-2. Median patient age was nearly 55, ranging about 38-80 years. Four tumors were EGFR-mutant and two were ALK-rearranged.

Germline CDR1 SEHNR, CDR2 FQNEAQ (reference sequence). Trimming cost V 0 bases and J 2 bases; bases outside gene matches: 3. The CDR3 consists of 15 residues. This was the immunoSEQ v3 assay. The assay was immunoSEQ multiplex PCR, and TCRdb's table has in-frame clones only and misses some. The sample yields about 36,000 clones, 73% seen once. The chain carries TRBV7-9 and TRBJ1-2; 7 positions match TRBD1. This material consisted of blood, taken at baseline. The sequence came from a person between 25 and 80 years old with non-small cell lung cancer. CDR3 sequence: CASSLALDRNYGYTF. CDR3 bases: TGTGCCAGCAGCTTAGCTTTGGACAGGAACTATGGCTACACCTTC.